These 6 T cell receptor beta chains share one sample of origin, sequenced in a study of blood T cell repertoires in COVID-19. Generated by immunoSEQ multiplex PCR, the TCRdb table keeps only in-frame clones and is missing some. The sample has roughly 130,000 clones, over 80% seen once. The sequenced material came from peripheral blood. These TCRs come from a man between 65 and 85 years old with acute or convalescent COVID-19.

The J gene is TRBJ2-3, the V gene TRBV7-2, with 7 nucleotides matching TRBD2. CDR1 and CDR2 from the germline V gene are SGHTA and FQGNSA. The trim removed 4 bases at V and 2 bases at J, leaving 9 bases unmatched. The CDR3 has 16 residues. The CDR3 reads CASSSGRLAYTDTQYF. The DNA for the CDR3 is TGTGCCAGCAGCTCAGGGAGACTAGCTTACACAGATACGCAGTATTTT.

This chain links TRBV5-6 with TRBJ1-4; D unresolved. CDR1 is SGHDT, CDR2 YYEEEE, per germline. This CDR3 has 13 amino acids. V was trimmed by 6 bases and J by 7 bases, leaving 13 bases between them. The CDR3 here is CASTFLRGEKLFF. The DNA for the CDR3 is TGTGCCAGCACCTTCCTCCGAGGTGAAAAACTGTTTTTT.

The rearrangement uses TRBV27 and TRBJ2-7; the match to TRBD1 covers 7 bases. Trimming at V came to 5 bases and at J to 2 bases, leaving 6 bases not matched to a gene. Germline CDR1 and CDR2: MNHEY and SMNVEV (reference sequence). The CDR3 has 14 residues. CDR3 DNA sequence: TGTGCCAGCAGTCTTGGGACAGATCCCTACGAGCAGTACTTC. The encoded protein is CASSLGTDPYEQYF.

The chain has TRBV10-3 and TRBJ1-3; maybe TRBD1 (5 bases). In germline, CDR1 is ENHRY, CDR2 SYGVKD. CDR3 length: 16 amino acids. The V end lost 0 bases, the J end lost 3 bases, and 12 bases lay between the germline ends. The CDR3 loop is CAISESPGRNGNTIYF. CDR3 nucleotides: TGTGCCATCAGTGAGTCGCCAGGGAGGAATGGAAACACCATATATTTT.

The chain links TRBV10-3 to TRBJ1-2, with D possibly matching TRBD1 (6 bases). Trimming took off 6 bases at V and 6 bases at J, with 11 bases between the two ends. This CDR3 is built from 12 residues. The germline V gene encodes CDR1 ENHRY and CDR2 SYGVKD. CDR3 sequence: CAISSQGDGYTF. The CDR3 coding sequence is TGTGCCATCAGCTCACAGGGAGATGGCTACACCTTC.

The chain employs TRBV27 and TRBJ2-7; 11 nucleotides line up with TRBD2. CDR3 length: 14 amino acids. Germline CDR1 MNHEY, CDR2 SMNVEV (reference sequence). V lost 5 bases, J lost 4 bases, and 4 bases stayed unmatched. The CDR3, as DNA: TGTGCCAGCAGTCCCTGGACTAGCGGGTACGAGCAGTACTTC. This gives the protein CASSPWTSGYEQYF.